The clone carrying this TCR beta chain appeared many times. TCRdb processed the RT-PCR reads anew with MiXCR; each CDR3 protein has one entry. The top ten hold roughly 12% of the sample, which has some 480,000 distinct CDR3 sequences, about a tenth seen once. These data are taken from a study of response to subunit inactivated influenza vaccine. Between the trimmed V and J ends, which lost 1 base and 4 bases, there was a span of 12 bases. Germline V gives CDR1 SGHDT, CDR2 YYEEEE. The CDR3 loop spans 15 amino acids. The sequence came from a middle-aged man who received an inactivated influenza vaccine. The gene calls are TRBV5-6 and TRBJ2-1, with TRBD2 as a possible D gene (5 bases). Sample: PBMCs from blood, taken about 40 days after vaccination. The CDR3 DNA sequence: TGTGCCAGCAGCTTGTGGCGGGCCCCGTACAATGAGCAGTTCTTC. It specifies CASSLWRAPYNEQFF. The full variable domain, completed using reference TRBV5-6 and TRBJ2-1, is DAGVTQSPTHLIKTRGQQVTLRCSPKSGHDTVSWYQQALGQGPQFIFQYYEEEERQRGNFPDRFSGHQFPNYSSELNVNALLLGDSALYLCASSLWRAPYNEQFFGPGTRLTVL.